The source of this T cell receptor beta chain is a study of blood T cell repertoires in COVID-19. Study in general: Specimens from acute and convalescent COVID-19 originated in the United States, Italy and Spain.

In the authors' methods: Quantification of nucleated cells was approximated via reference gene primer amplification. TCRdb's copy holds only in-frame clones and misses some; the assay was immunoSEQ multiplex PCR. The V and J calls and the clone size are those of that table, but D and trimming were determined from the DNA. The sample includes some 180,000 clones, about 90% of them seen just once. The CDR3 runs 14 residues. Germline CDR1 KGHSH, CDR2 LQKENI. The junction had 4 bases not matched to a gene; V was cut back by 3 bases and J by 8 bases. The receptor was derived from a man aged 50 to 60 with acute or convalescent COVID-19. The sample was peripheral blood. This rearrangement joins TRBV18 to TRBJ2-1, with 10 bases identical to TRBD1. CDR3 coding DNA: TGTGCCAGCTCACCGGACAGGGGGTACGATGAGCAGTTCTTC. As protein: CASSPDRGYDEQFF.